This T cell receptor (beta chain) was sequenced for a study of blood T cell repertoires in COVID-19. Study summary: The origin of the acute and convalescent COVID-19 samples was the United States, Italy and Spain. From T cells, B-cell-depleted T cells, or PBMCs came the material, which was cDNA or gDNA.

Authors' data handling: From reference gene primer amplification, estimates of nucleated cell counts were derived. Assay: immunoSEQ multiplex PCR; the TCRdb copy retains only in-frame clones and omits some. The V and J calls and clone size are taken from that table; D and trimming were inferred from the DNA. The sample lists 50,000 to 75,000 clones, about 90% seen once, with 5.1% in the top ten. The sample taken for sequencing was peripheral blood. The TCR was taken from a man older than 75 in a cohort sampled during active COVID-19.

The CDR3 nucleotides are TGTGCCAGCAGTTACTCAGGGACAGGAAACTACGAGCAGTACTTC. This encodes CASSYSGTGNYEQYF. The chain uses TRBV6-5 and TRBJ2-7; 8 nucleotides match TRBD1. The V gene's germline CDR1 is MNHEY and CDR2 SVGAGI. This CDR3 has 15 amino acids. The J segment lost 3 bases and the V segment lost 0 bases, leaving 4 bases of the junction unmatched.